These T cell receptor beta chains were read from a single sample in a study of control samples from healthy donors and cancer patients. Method: immunoSEQ multiplex PCR; TCRdb's copy keeps in-frame clones and lacks some. The profile shows under 80,000 clones, over 85% of them singletons. Sample: PBMCs. The receptor set was obtained from a middle-aged woman with lung cancer. Both conserved end residues are part of each CDR3. D genes are given only for firm matches. Only some rows state a clone size, as once, few, many or a class for expanded clones.

CDR3aa: CASGLGSPATQYF; CDR3nt: TGTGCTAGTGGTTTGGGGAGCCCTGCCACCCAGTACTTC; v_gene: TRBV12-5; j_gene: TRBJ2-5; abundance: NA; len: 13; d_gene: NA
CDR3aa: CASSPPGNTEAFF; CDR3nt: TGTGCCAGCAGCCCTCCTGGGAACACTGAAGCTTTCTTT; v_gene: TRBV3-1/TRBV3-2; j_gene: TRBJ1-1; abundance: NA; len: 13; d_gene: NA
CDR3aa: CASSISRGNYGYTF; CDR3nt: TGTGCCAGTAGTATCTCAAGGGGTAACTATGGCTACACCTTC; v_gene: TRBV19; j_gene: TRBJ1-2; abundance: NA; len: 14; d_gene: NA
CDR3aa: CASSRYMTATNEKLFF; CDR3nt: TGCGCCAGCAGCCGCTATATGACAGCAACTAATGAAAAACTGTTTTTT; v_gene: TRBV4-1; j_gene: TRBJ1-4; abundance: NA; len: 16; d_gene: NA
CDR3aa: CASSPSLEGILTGELFF; CDR3nt: TGTGCCAGCAGTCCATCCCTCGAGGGGATACTCACCGGGGAGCTGTTTTTT; v_gene: TRBV27; j_gene: TRBJ2-2; abundance: NA; len: 17; d_gene: NA
CDR3aa: CASSVDRGGGYTF; CDR3nt: TGTGCCAGCAGCGTGGACCGGGGGGGAGGCTACACCTTC; v_gene: TRBV7-9; j_gene: TRBJ1-2; abundance: NA; len: 13; d_gene: NA
CDR3aa: CASRTGGSGAGELFF; CDR3nt: TGTGCCAGCAGGACAGGGGGCTCGGGTGCCGGGGAGCTGTTTTTT; v_gene: TRBV3-1/TRBV3-2; j_gene: TRBJ2-2; abundance: NA; len: 15; d_gene: TRBD1
CDR3aa: CATSDSGTVSNQPQHF; CDR3nt: TGTGCCACCAGTGATTCCGGGACAGTTAGCAATCAGCCCCAGCATTTT; v_gene: TRBV24-1; j_gene: TRBJ1-5; abundance: NA; len: 16; d_gene: TRBD1
CDR3aa: CASSSPGDGVLMNTEAFF; CDR3nt: TGTGCCAGCAGCTCCCCAGGGGACGGGGTATTAATGAACACTGAAGCTTTCTTT; v_gene: TRBV7-6; j_gene: TRBJ1-1; abundance: NA; len: 18; d_gene: NA
CDR3aa: CASSAGTSGGGYEQFF; CDR3nt: TGTGCCAGCAGCGCTGGGACTAGCGGGGGAGGGTATGAGCAGTTCTTC; v_gene: TRBV9; j_gene: TRBJ2-1; abundance: NA; len: 16; d_gene: TRBD2
CDR3aa: CASSQELGLPQHF; CDR3nt: TGTGCCAGCAGCCAAGAATTAGGGTTGCCCCAGCATTTT; v_gene: TRBV14; j_gene: TRBJ1-5; abundance: NA; len: 13; d_gene: NA
CDR3aa: CASTQGEGTEAFF; CDR3nt: TGTGCCAGCACCCAGGGGGAGGGAACTGAAGCTTTCTTT; v_gene: TRBV2; j_gene: TRBJ1-1; abundance: NA; len: 13; d_gene: TRBD1
CDR3aa: CASRTLRIGGGYTF; CDR3nt: TGTGCCAGCAGAACCCTACGCATTGGGGGTGGCTACACCTTC; v_gene: TRBV11-2; j_gene: TRBJ1-2; abundance: NA; len: 14; d_gene: NA
CDR3aa: CASGLAEPAKNIQYF; CDR3nt: TGTGCTAGTGGTTTGGCAGAGCCAGCCAAAAACATTCAGTACTTC; v_gene: TRBV12-5; j_gene: TRBJ2-4; abundance: NA; len: 15; d_gene: NA
CDR3aa: CAVLDPGGSQTEAFF; CDR3nt: TGTGCCGTCCTAGATCCGGGGGGGTCGCAAACTGAAGCTTTCTTT; v_gene: TRBV2; j_gene: TRBJ1-1; abundance: NA; len: 15; d_gene: NA
CDR3aa: CASSQVRAGGEKLFF; CDR3nt: TGTGCCAGCAGCCAAGTTCGGGCAGGGGGTGAAAAACTGTTTTTT; v_gene: TRBV3-1/TRBV3-2; j_gene: TRBJ1-4; abundance: NA; len: 15; d_gene: TRBD1
CDR3aa: CASSVGGFDTEAFF; CDR3nt: TGTGCCAGCAGCGTCGGAGGGTTCGACACTGAAGCTTTCTTT; v_gene: TRBV9; j_gene: TRBJ1-1; abundance: NA; len: 14; d_gene: NA
CDR3aa: CASSLAGTANTEAFF; CDR3nt: TGTGCCAGCAGCTTAGCGGGGACAGCCAACACTGAAGCTTTCTTT; v_gene: TRBV7-2; j_gene: TRBJ1-1; abundance: few; len: 15; d_gene: TRBD1
CDR3aa: CASSEIGANSNQPQHF; CDR3nt: TGTGCCAGCAGTGAAATCGGGGCAAATAGCAATCAGCCCCAGCATTTT; v_gene: TRBV2; j_gene: TRBJ1-5; abundance: NA; len: 16; d_gene: NA
CDR3aa: CASSLTYGGELFF; CDR3nt: TGTGCCAGCAGCTTAACTTATGGCGGGGAGCTGTTTTTT; v_gene: TRBV7-3; j_gene: TRBJ2-2; abundance: NA; len: 13; d_gene: NA
CDR3aa: CASSVTDAEQYF; CDR3nt: TGCGCCAGCAGCGTGACAGATGCCGAGCAGTACTTC; v_gene: TRBV5-1; j_gene: TRBJ2-7; abundance: few; len: 12; d_gene: NA
CDR3aa: CASSVSGALANYGYTF; CDR3nt: TGCGCCAGCAGCGTATCAGGGGCCCTAGCTAACTATGGCTACACCTTC; v_gene: TRBV10-2; j_gene: TRBJ1-2; abundance: NA; len: 16; d_gene: NA
CDR3aa: CASSVPQGNYGYTF; CDR3nt: TGTGCCAGCAGCGTGCCACAGGGAAACTATGGCTACACCTTC; v_gene: TRBV7-9; j_gene: TRBJ1-2; abundance: NA; len: 14; d_gene: NA
CDR3aa: CASGPAGRGGTYEQYF; CDR3nt: TGTGCTAGTGGCCCCGCCGGCCGCGGGGGAACCTACGAGCAGTACTTC; v_gene: TRBV12-5; j_gene: TRBJ2-7; abundance: once; len: 16; d_gene: TRBD2
CDR3aa: CASSSSRMNTEAFF; CDR3nt: TGTGCCAGCAGCTCCTCACGTATGAACACTGAAGCTTTCTTT; v_gene: TRBV11-3; j_gene: TRBJ1-1; abundance: NA; len: 14; d_gene: NA
CDR3aa: CASSQESRTKGNEQFF; CDR3nt: TGTGCCAGCAGCCAAGAATCTCGGACTAAGGGCAATGAGCAGTTCTTC; v_gene: TRBV3-1/TRBV3-2; j_gene: TRBJ2-1; abundance: NA; len: 16; d_gene: NA
CDR3aa: CASSLTANTGELFF; CDR3nt: TGTGCCAGCAGCTTAACCGCGAACACCGGGGAGCTGTTTTTT; v_gene: TRBV7-3; j_gene: TRBJ2-2; abundance: NA; len: 14; d_gene: NA
CDR3aa: CASGWGPKGQIHQETQYF; CDR3nt: TGTGCTAGTGGTTGGGGCCCCAAGGGACAGATCCACCAAGAGACCCAGTACTTC; v_gene: TRBV12-5; j_gene: TRBJ2-5; abundance: NA; len: 18; d_gene: TRBD1
CDR3aa: CASAGAENQPQHF; CDR3nt: TGCGCCAGCGCAGGGGCGGAGAATCAGCCCCAGCATTTT; v_gene: TRBV4-1; j_gene: TRBJ1-5; abundance: NA; len: 13; d_gene: NA
CDR3aa: CASSQALGASGGAAKNIQYF; CDR3nt: TGCGCCAGCAGCCAAGCCCTAGGGGCTAGCGGGGGGGCAGCCAAAAACATTCAGTACTTC; v_gene: TRBV4-1; j_gene: TRBJ2-4; abundance: NA; len: 20; d_gene: TRBD2
CDR3aa: CASSQGSGGAREQFF; CDR3nt: TGTGCCAGCAGCCAAGGTAGCGGGGGGGCCCGAGAGCAGTTCTTC; v_gene: TRBV3-1/TRBV3-2; j_gene: TRBJ2-1; abundance: NA; len: 15; d_gene: TRBD2
CDR3aa: CASSTGGSEETQYF; CDR3nt: TGTGCCAGCAGCACCGGAGGTAGCGAGGAGACCCAGTACTTC; v_gene: TRBV5-4; j_gene: TRBJ2-5; abundance: NA; len: 14; d_gene: NA
CDR3aa: CASSEVGVAGNTIYF; CDR3nt: TGTGCCAGCAGCGAAGTAGGGGTGGCTGGAAACACCATATATTTT; v_gene: TRBV9; j_gene: TRBJ1-3; abundance: NA; len: 15; d_gene: NA
CDR3aa: CASSLSEGLGTDTQYF; CDR3nt: TGTGCCAGCAGTTTATCGGAGGGGTTGGGGACAGATACGCAGTATTTT; v_gene: TRBV27; j_gene: TRBJ2-3; abundance: NA; len: 16; d_gene: NA
CDR3aa: CASRTGVHYGYTF; CDR3nt: TGTGCCAGCCGGACAGGGGTCCACTATGGCTACACCTTC; v_gene: TRBV6-5; j_gene: TRBJ1-2; abundance: NA; len: 13; d_gene: TRBD1